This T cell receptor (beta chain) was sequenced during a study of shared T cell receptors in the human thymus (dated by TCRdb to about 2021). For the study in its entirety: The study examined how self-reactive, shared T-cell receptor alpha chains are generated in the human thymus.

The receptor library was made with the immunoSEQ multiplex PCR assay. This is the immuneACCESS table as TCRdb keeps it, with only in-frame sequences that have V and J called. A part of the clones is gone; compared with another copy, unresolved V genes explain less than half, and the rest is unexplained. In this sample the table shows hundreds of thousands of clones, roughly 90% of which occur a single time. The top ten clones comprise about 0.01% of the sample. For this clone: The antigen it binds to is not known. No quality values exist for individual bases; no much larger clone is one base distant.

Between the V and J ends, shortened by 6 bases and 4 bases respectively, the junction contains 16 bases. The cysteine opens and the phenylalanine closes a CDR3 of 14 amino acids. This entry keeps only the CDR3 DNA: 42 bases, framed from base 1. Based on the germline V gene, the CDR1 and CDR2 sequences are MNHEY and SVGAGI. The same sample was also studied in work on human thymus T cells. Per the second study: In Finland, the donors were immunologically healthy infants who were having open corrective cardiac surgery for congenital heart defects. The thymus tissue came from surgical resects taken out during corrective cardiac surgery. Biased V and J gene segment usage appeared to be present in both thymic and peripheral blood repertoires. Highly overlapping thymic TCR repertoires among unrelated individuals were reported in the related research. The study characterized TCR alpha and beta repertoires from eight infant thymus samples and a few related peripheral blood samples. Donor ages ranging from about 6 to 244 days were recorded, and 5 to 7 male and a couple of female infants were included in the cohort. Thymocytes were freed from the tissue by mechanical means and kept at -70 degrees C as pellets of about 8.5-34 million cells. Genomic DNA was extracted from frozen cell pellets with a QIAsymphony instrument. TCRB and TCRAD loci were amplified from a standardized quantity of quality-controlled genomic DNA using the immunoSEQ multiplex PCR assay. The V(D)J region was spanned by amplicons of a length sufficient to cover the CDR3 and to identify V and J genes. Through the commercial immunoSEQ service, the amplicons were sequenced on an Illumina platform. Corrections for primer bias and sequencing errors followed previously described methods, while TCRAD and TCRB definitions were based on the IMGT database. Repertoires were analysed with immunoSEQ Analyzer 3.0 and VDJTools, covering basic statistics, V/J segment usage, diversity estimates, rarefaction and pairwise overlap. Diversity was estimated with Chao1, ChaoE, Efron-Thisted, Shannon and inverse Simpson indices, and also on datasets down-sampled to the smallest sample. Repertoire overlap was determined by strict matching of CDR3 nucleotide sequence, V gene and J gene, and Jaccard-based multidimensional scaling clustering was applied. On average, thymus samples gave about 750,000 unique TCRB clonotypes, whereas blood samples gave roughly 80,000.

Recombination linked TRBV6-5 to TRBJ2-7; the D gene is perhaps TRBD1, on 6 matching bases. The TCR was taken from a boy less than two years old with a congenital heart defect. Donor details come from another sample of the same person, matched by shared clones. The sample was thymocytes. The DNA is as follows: TGTGCCAGCAGATCCACAGGGTTTCGGTACGAGCAGTACTTC. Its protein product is CASRSTGFRYEQYF.